Detailed here is one TCR beta chain. What it binds is not known. The source of the sample is a study of vaccination and CD4 T cells after COVID-19. Turning to the study itself: Taking of post-vaccine samples occurred a median approximately 72 days after dose two (range 14 to 241).

An Oncomine TCR Beta short-read assay was used to sequence the DNA from cultured CD4+ T cells. Cultures of CD4+ T cells served as the source for extracting genomic DNA. TCRdb itself ran the PCR reads through MiXCR, one entry per CDR3 protein. The sample includes 14,000 to 15,000 distinct CDR3 sequences, about two fifths of them seen just once. The CDR3 loop spans 16 amino acids. Treatment: approximately 9-day PBMC culture with coronavirus spike peptide pools or control peptides (ViraFEST assay). The chain has TRBV12-2 and TRBJ2-5; the D call of TRBD1 is as the table states it, not checked on the DNA. TRBV12-2 is recorded as a pseudogene. Sequenced sample: CD4+ T cells from blood, cultured in vitro. This receptor was identified in a human donor who had recovered from COVID-19. The CDR3 DNA reads as TGTGCAAGTCGCTTAGTAGGGTCCCGAGACCAAGAGACCCAGTACTTC. Amino acids: CASRLVGSRDQETQYF.